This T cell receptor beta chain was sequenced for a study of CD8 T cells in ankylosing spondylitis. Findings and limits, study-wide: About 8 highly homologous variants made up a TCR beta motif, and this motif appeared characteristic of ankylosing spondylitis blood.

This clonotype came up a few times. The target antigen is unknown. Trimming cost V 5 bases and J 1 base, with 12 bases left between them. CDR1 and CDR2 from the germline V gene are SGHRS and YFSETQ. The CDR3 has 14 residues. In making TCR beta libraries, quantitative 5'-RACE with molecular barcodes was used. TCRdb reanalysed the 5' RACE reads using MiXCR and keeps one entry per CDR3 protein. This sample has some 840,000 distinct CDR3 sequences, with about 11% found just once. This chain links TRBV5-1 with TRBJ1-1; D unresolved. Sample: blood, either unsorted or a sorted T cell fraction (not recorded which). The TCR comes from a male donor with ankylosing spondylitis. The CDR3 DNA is TGCGCCAGCAGAAGTGGCAGCCCGAACACTGAAGCTTTCTTT. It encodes CASRSGSPNTEAFF.